These 25 T cell receptor beta chains share one sample of origin, sequenced in a study of OX40 agonist ivuxolimab in advanced cancers. The table came from immunoSEQ multiplex PCR; TCRdb's copy has only in-frame clones and leaves some out. The repertoire holds about 60,000 clones, with 85% as singletons. Sequenced material: CD4+ or CD8+ T cells sorted from blood, taken in a trial of the OX40 agonist ivuxolimab. All receptors derive from an adult with an advanced solid tumor such as melanoma, head and neck, liver or kidney cancer.

V usage is TRBV7-9 and J usage is TRBJ2-1, with D perhaps TRBD2 (5 bases). CDR3 length equals 14 residues. The germline CDR1 and CDR2 sequences are SEHNR and FQNEAQ (reference sequence). Trimming cost V 5 bases and J 3 bases, with 11 bases left between them. The CDR3 here is CASSQADFYNEQFF. The CDR3 DNA reads TGTGCCAGCAGCCAAGCGGACTTCTACAATGAGCAGTTCTTC.

This sequence joins TRBV2 and TRBJ2-5; possibly TRBD2 for D (6 bases). CDR3 length: 12 residues. Germline V gives CDR1 SNHLY, CDR2 FYNNEI. The V end was cut by 4 bases, the J end by 5 bases, with 8 bases between. The CDR3 loop is CASSGGGETQYF. CDR3 bases: TGTGCCAGCAGTGGAGGAGGGGAGACCCAGTACTTC.

This clone was seen only a few times. The V call is TRBV7-6, the J call TRBJ2-5; D perhaps matches TRBD2 (7 bases). Germline V gives CDR1 SGHVS, CDR2 FNYEAQ. V was pared by 4 bases and J by 7 bases, with 13 bases between. The CDR3 is made up of 13 amino acids. CDR3 residues: CASSSGGPWTQYF. CDR3 bases: TGTGCCAGCAGCTCGGGGGGCCCTTGGACCCAGTACTTC.

The V gene is TRBV14, the J gene TRBJ1-2; D is perhaps TRBD1 (6 bases). This CDR3 comprises 15 residues. In germline, CDR1 is SGHDN, CDR2 FVKESK. Trimming removed 3 bases at V and 4 bases at J, with 15 bases between. CDR3 nucleotides: TGTGCCAGCAGCCAGGGGGGCCGGGGAATCTATGGCTACACCTTC. Translated, it gives CASSQGGRGIYGYTF.

The chain is built from TRBV5-6 and TRBJ2-1, with D unclear. The CDR3 is made up of 12 amino acids. V was cut by 2 bases and J by 9 bases, with 9 bases left in between. The germline V gene has CDR1 SGHDT and CDR2 YYEEEE. CDR3 sequence: CASSFYSAEQFF. CDR3 DNA: TGTGCCAGCAGCTTTTACTCAGCTGAGCAGTTCTTC.

The CDR3 sequence: CASSRGGQPQHF. Here the CDR3 DNA reads TGTGCCAGCAGTAGGGGGGGACAGCCCCAGCATTTT. This chain links TRBV5-6 with TRBJ1-5; D is perhaps TRBD1 (6 bases). The V gene's germline CDR1 is SGHDT and CDR2 YYEEEE. V shed 5 bases and J shed 7 bases, with 10 bases lying between them. The CDR3 is 12 residues long.

This rearrangement joins TRBV19 to TRBJ2-2; no clear D gene. Germline V gene sequence: CDR1 LNHDA, CDR2 SQIVND (reference sequence). V shed 6 bases and J shed 0 bases, with 14 bases lying between them. The CDR3 spans 16 residues. As DNA, the CDR3 is TGTGCCAGTAGGGATACATGGGCAACGAACACCGGGGAGCTGTTTTTT. Translated: CASRDTWATNTGELFF.

The V gene is TRBV7-2, the J gene TRBJ2-1; TRBD2 matches 9 bases. V lost 5 bases to trimming and J lost 2 bases; unmatched junction nucleotides: 4. Germline V gene sequence: CDR1 SGHTA, CDR2 FQGNSA. The CDR3 loop spans 15 amino acids. The CDR3 region has the DNA TGTGCCAGCAGCATAGAGCGGGGGGCCTACAATGAGCAGTTCTTC. Residues: CASSIERGAYNEQFF.

This sequence joins TRBV9 and TRBJ1-4, with no clear D. This CDR3 is 13 amino acids long. The V gene's germline CDR1 is SGDLS and CDR2 YYNGEE. Trimming stripped 3 bases from V and 8 bases from J, with 11 bases between. CDR3 coding DNA: TGTGCCAGCAGCGCCCACGACGGGGAAAAACTGTTTTTT. Protein sequence: CASSAHDGEKLFF.

The CDR3 coding sequence is TGTGCCAGCAGTTTTCGGGCTAGCGGGAGGGGGGGGCCAAACAATGAGCAGTTCTTC. This codes for CASSFRASGRGGPNNEQFF. V is TRBV27 and J is TRBJ2-1; 12 nucleotides agree with TRBD2. Germline CDR1 reads MNHEY; CDR2 reads SMNVEV (reference sequence). The CDR3 is 19 amino acids. V gave up 3 bases and J gave up 5 bases; unmatched junction bases: 14.

The chain couples TRBV7-6 to TRBJ2-7; maybe TRBD2 (5 bases). This CDR3 has 14 residues. Germline V gives CDR1 SGHVS, CDR2 FNYEAQ. V lost 3 bases, J lost 3 bases, and 12 bases lay in between. The DNA of the CDR3 is TGTGCCAGCAGCTTTGAGGGCACCGGCTACGAGCAGTACTTC. Translation gives CASSFEGTGYEQYF.

The chain couples TRBV29-1 to TRBJ1-1, with D unclear. This CDR3 has 14 amino acids. Germline V gives CDR1 SQVTM, CDR2 ANQGSEA. Trimming took off 6 bases at V and 0 bases at J, with 14 bases between the two ends. The CDR3 is CSVMPMTLNTEAFF. The CDR3 nucleotides read TGCAGCGTGATGCCCATGACCCTGAACACTGAAGCTTTCTTT.

The chain joins TRBV5-4 to TRBJ1-2; D is possibly TRBD1 (5 bases). CDR3 length: 16 residues. V lost 4 bases and J lost 3, with 19 bases in between. Germline V CDR1 and CDR2: SGHNT, YYREEE (reference sequence). The CDR3 sequence is CASSPAGAEKHYGYTF. In nucleotides, the CDR3 is TGTGCCAGCAGCCCCGCCGGGGCAGAGAAACACTATGGCTACACCTTC.

The J gene is TRBJ2-7, the V gene TRBV20-1; D is possibly TRBD1 (6 bases). The ends were cut back, 4 bases at V and 7 bases at J, with 11 bases in the middle. The CDR3 spans 11 residues. Per germline, CDR1 DFQATT and CDR2 SNEGSKA (reference sequence). CDR3 sequence reads: CSAIGGGEQYF. The DNA for the CDR3 is TGCAGTGCTATAGGGGGTGGGGAGCAGTACTTC.

This sequence joins TRBV5-6 and TRBJ2-3; perhaps D is TRBD1 or TRBD2 (5 bases each). V lost 4 bases to trimming and J lost 6 bases, with 12 bases between them. The CDR3 sequence is 13 residues long. The germline V gene encodes CDR1 SGHDT and CDR2 YYEEEE. CDR3 sequence (DNA): TGTGCCAGCAGCCCGGGGCCGAAGGATACGCAGTATTTT. Its translation is CASSPGPKDTQYF.

The J gene is TRBJ1-3, the V gene TRBV7-2; a possible D gene is TRBD1 (5 bases). The CDR3 runs to 15 residues. The germline V gene encodes CDR1 SGHTA and CDR2 FQGNSA. Between the trimmed V and J ends, which lost 6 bases and 0 bases, there was a span of 12 bases. CDR3 coding DNA: TGTGCCAGCAGTCAGGGACGGTACTCTGGAAACACCATATATTTT. Protein product: CASSQGRYSGNTIYF.

V is TRBV6-6 and J is TRBJ1-3, with a weak D call TRBD1 (6 bases). Between the trimmed V and J ends, which lost 1 base and 5 bases, there was a span of 9 bases. CDR1 is MNHNY, CDR2 SVGAGI, per germline (reference sequence). This CDR3 region has 14 residues. The CDR3 sequence is CASSYLGTRNTIYF. The CDR3 nucleotides read TGTGCCAGCAGTTACTTAGGGACACGAAACACCATATATTTT.

The rearrangement links TRBV11-2 to TRBJ2-5; 8 bases are a match to TRBD2. J was trimmed by 7 bases and V by 5 bases; bases with no gene match: 12. The CDR3 covers 15 residues. The germline V gene encodes CDR1 SGHAT and CDR2 FQNNGV. The CDR3 sequence: CASSVSPGGQVTQYF. DNA of the CDR3: TGTGCCAGCAGCGTGAGCCCGGGGGGGCAGGTGACCCAGTACTTC.

In this sample, this clone turned up once. The V gene is TRBV29-1, the J gene TRBJ2-1; weak D call: TRBD1 (6 bases). The CDR3 is 14 residues long. In germline, CDR1 is SQVTM, CDR2 ANQGSEA. V shed 4 bases and J shed 0 bases, with 10 bases lying between them. As DNA, the CDR3 is TGCAGCGTTGTACAGGGTAGCTCCTACAATGAGCAGTTCTTC. It translates to CSVVQGSSYNEQFF.

The V call is TRBV6-1, the J call TRBJ2-3; D gene unclear. The CDR3 runs to 14 residues. Germline assignment: CDR1 MNHNS and CDR2 SASEGT. Trimming cost V 2 bases and J 2 bases, with 8 bases left between them. CDR3: CASSESHITDTQYF. The CDR3 coding sequence is TGTGCCAGCAGTGAATCGCACATCACAGATACGCAGTATTTT.

This clone was counted only a few times. The CDR3 bases are TGCGCCAGCAGCCACGACGGCGGGGATCAGCCCCAGCATTTT. This sequence encodes CASSHDGGDQPQHF. V is TRBV5-1 and J is TRBJ1-5; D is ambiguous. CDR1 and CDR2 from the germline V gene are SGHRS and YFSETQ. CDR3 length: 14 amino acids. Trimming cost V 4 bases and J 5 bases, with 13 bases left between them.

Only one count was recorded for this clone. The V call is TRBV11-2, the J call TRBJ2-5; TRBD2 aligns across 9 bases. The V gene end was trimmed by 2 bases and the J gene end by 3 bases; junction bases not matched to a gene: 7. Per the germline V gene, CDR1 is SGHAT and CDR2 is FQNNGV. The CDR3 spans 16 residues. The CDR3 DNA reads TGTGCCAGCAGCTTATTAGCGGGAGCCTCCAAAGAGACCCAGTACTTC. This codes for CASSLLAGASKETQYF.

This sequence joins TRBV7-6 and TRBJ2-5; D might be TRBD2 (5 bases). The CDR3 loop spans 15 amino acids. The germline V and J ends were trimmed by 0 bases and 9 bases, with 17 bases remaining between them. Germline V lookup: CDR1 SGHVS, CDR2 FNYEAQ. Here the CDR3 reads CASSLAGERYGSQYF. CDR3 nucleotide sequence: TGTGCCAGCAGCTTAGCCGGAGAGCGGTACGGGTCCCAGTACTTC.

This clone was picked up one time. This chain joins TRBV7-8 and TRBJ2-2; perhaps TRBD2 as D (6 bases). This CDR3 has 15 residues. The germline V gene encodes CDR1 SGHVS and CDR2 FQNEAQ. Trimming removed 5 bases at V and 5 bases at J, with 15 bases between. As DNA, the CDR3 is TGTGCCAGCAGCCCGGGACTCGAAGGGACCGGGGAGCTGTTTTTT. Amino acid sequence: CASSPGLEGTGELFF.

The chain has TRBV5-5 and TRBJ2-3; 9 positions match TRBD2. Per the germline V gene, CDR1 is SGHKS and CDR2 is YYEKEE (reference sequence). This CDR3 region has 18 residues. Unmatched junction bases numbered 9, after V lost 1 base and J lost 0 bases. CDR3 in amino acids: CASSLKAGGPYSTDTQYF. CDR3 coding DNA: TGTGCCAGCAGCTTGAAAGCGGGGGGACCCTACAGCACAGATACGCAGTATTTT.